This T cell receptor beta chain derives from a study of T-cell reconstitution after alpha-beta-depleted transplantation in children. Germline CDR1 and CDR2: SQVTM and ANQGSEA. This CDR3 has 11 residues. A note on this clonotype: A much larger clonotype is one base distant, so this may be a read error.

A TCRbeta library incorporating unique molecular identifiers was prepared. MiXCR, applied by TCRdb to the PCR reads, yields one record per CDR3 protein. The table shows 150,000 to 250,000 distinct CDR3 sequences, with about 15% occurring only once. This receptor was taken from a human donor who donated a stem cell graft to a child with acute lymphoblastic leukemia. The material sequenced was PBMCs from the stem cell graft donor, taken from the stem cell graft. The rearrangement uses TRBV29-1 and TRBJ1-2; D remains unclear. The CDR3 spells CRVLAGGCYTF. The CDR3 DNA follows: TGCAGAGTTTTGGCAGGCGGATGTTACACCTTC.